This record covers a single T cell receptor beta chain. This sample is part of a study of blood T cell repertoires in COVID-19. Study-level information: Sources were T cells, B-cell-depleted T cells, or PBMCs; the material itself was cDNA or gDNA.

The CDR3 has 17 residues. Per germline, CDR1 KGHDR and CDR2 SFDVKD. Germline trimming cut 5 bases from V and 2 bases from J; bases unmatched to any gene: 9. Generated by immunoSEQ multiplex PCR, the TCRdb table keeps only in-frame clones and is missing some. The sample lists tens of thousands of clones; 90% were seen once. The chain recombines TRBV24-1 with TRBJ2-3; 10 positions agree with TRBD2. The TCR comes from a woman aged 80 or over with active or convalescent COVID-19. The specimen sequenced was peripheral blood. This CDR3 reads CATSGEGTSDHTDTQYF. For the CDR3, the DNA is TGTGCCACCAGTGGGGAGGGGACTAGCGATCACACAGATACGCAGTATTTT.